These 7 T cell receptor beta chains were sequenced from one sample in a study of blood T cells in healthy people across ages. A sample-barcoded 5' primer and a J-beta primer mix were used in a second PCR of roughly 7 to 11 cycles. TCRdb recomputed calls from the 5' RACE reads with MiXCR, one row per CDR3 protein. The table has roughly 500,000 distinct CDR3 sequences, roughly 28% seen once. Sample: blood. The receptors were gathered from a woman aged 65 to 85 in good health.

This sequence joins TRBV29-1 and TRBJ2-3, with 10 bases identical to TRBD1. The junction had 4 bases not matched to a gene; V was cut back by 4 bases and J by 3 bases. CDR1 is SQVTM and CDR2 is ANQGSEA in the germline V gene. The CDR3 extends over 14 amino acids. CDR3: CSVARDRGTDTQYF. The CDR3 coding sequence is TGCAGCGTTGCTCGGGACAGGGGAACAGATACGCAGTATTTT.

The chain carries TRBV12-3 or TRBV12-4 and TRBJ2-7, with D uncertain. TRBJ2-1 matches the DNA end more closely, so the J call is doubtful. The CDR3 consists of 12 residues. The chain's CDR3 is CASSRLVNEQFF. Here the CDR3 DNA reads TGTGCCAGCAGTCGATTAGTGAATGAGCAGTTCTTC.

V and J are TRBV30 and TRBJ2-7; no clear D. The length of the CDR3 is 15 residues. V was cut by 1 base and J by 3 bases, with 16 bases left in between. The germline V gene encodes CDR1 GTSNPN and CDR2 SVGIG (reference sequence). DNA for the CDR3: TGTGCCTGGAGTGCGCTGCGAGCCTCGCTCTACGAGCAGTACTTC. Protein product: CAWSALRASLYEQYF.

Concerning this clonotype: A clone one base away is much larger, so this may be a read error. The chain employs TRBV2 and TRBJ2-2; maybe TRBD2 (6 bases). This CDR3 has 15 residues. CDR1 is SNHLY and CDR2 is FYNNEI in the germline V gene. CDR3 DNA sequence: TGTGCCAGCAGTGAAGCAAGATCGAGTGGCGGGGAGCTGGTTTTT. Translation gives CASSEARSSGGELVF.

The rearrangement uses TRBV24-1 and TRBJ1-1, with 7 bases that match TRBD1. The V gene end was trimmed by 6 bases and the J gene end by 7 bases; junction bases not matched to a gene: 4. CDR3 length: 12 residues. Germline CDR1 is KGHDR and CDR2 is SFDVKD. CDR3 bases: TGTGCCACCAGTTTCTCAGGGGGTGAAGCTTTCTTT. Encoded protein: CATSFSGGEAFF.

The chain recombines TRBV29-1 with TRBJ2-5; D unresolved. Germline CDR1 and CDR2: SQVTM and ANQGSEA. The V end lost 6 bases, the J end lost 4 bases, and 15 bases lay between the germline ends. The CDR3 contains 13 residues. CDR3 residues: CSVYNPPGETQYF. Here the CDR3 DNA reads TGCAGCGTCTATAACCCTCCGGGAGAGACCCAGTACTTC.

This clonotype has ten or more counts. The chain recombines TRBV3-1 with TRBJ1-2, with 10 bases fitting TRBD1. V was clipped by 4 bases and J by 2 bases; unmatched bases: 4. This CDR3 contains 15 residues. The V gene's germline CDR1 is LGHDT and CDR2 YNNKEL (reference sequence). The CDR3 sequence: CASSRGQGDNYGYTF. The CDR3 bases are TGTGCCAGCAGCCGAGGACAGGGGGACAACTATGGCTACACCTTC.